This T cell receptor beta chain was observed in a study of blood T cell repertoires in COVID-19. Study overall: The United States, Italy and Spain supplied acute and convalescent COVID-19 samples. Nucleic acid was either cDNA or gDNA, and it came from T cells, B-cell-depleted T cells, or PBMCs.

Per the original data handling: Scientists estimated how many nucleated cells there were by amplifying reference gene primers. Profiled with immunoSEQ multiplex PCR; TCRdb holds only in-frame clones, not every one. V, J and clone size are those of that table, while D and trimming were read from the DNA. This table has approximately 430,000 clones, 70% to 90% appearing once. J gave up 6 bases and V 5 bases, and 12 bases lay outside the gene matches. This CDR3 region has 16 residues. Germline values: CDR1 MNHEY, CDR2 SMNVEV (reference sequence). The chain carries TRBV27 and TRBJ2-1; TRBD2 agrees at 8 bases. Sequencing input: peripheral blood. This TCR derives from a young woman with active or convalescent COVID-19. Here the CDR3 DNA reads TGTGCCAGCAGTACTACTAGCGGCGGGGGGTCCAATGAGCAGTTCTTC. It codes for CASSTTSGGGSNEQFF.